Below, 11 T cell receptor beta chains from the same sample are listed, as sequenced in a study of cytotoxic CD8 clonotypes in ibrutinib-treated CLL. Produced via immunoSEQ multiplex PCR; TCRdb's table is partial and in-frame only. The sample lists tens of thousands of clones; roughly 85% were seen once. The sample was PBMCs, taken after 24 months of ibrutinib treatment. The receptors here all came from a human donor with chronic lymphocytic leukemia.

The genes are TRBV29-1 and TRBJ2-3, with D maybe TRBD1 (6 bases). V lost 6 bases, J lost 2 bases, and 18 bases lay in between. The CDR3 is 15 residues long. CDR1 SQVTM and CDR2 ANQGSEA come from the germline V gene. The CDR3 protein is CSVTPYRVITDTQYF. As DNA, the CDR3 is TGCAGCGTGACCCCTTACAGGGTGATCACAGATACGCAGTATTTT.

Notes on this clone: The DNA is left out, because the CDR3 cannot be placed on it with certainty; the CDR3 is given as TCRdb lists it. The chain carries TRBV21-1 and TRBJ2-7; TRBD2 is taken as the D call from the table, unchecked against the DNA. TRBV21-1 is an annotated pseudogene. The CDR3 spans 18 residues, counting both ends. The CDR3 reads CASSKVASGAAPSYEQYF.

This clone was recorded once. This sequence joins TRBV19 and TRBJ2-5, with 7 positions matching TRBD2. The CDR3 consists of 15 residues. Trimming cost V 7 bases and J 1 base; bases outside gene matches: 9. The germline V gene encodes CDR1 LNHDA and CDR2 SQIVND (reference sequence). In nucleotides, the CDR3 is TGTGCCAGTAATGGGGCTAGCGGAGGCCAAGAGACCCAGTACTTC. Translating it yields CASNGASGGQETQYF.

The gene calls are TRBV10-3 and TRBJ1-1, with 9 bases fitting TRBD1. The V segment lost 10 bases and the J segment 4 bases; nucleotides outside the gene matches: 10. Germline assignment: CDR1 ENHRY and CDR2 SYGVKD. The CDR3 loop spans 14 amino acids. CDR3 protein: CATTWTGDSTEAFF. DNA of the CDR3: TGTGCCACGACATGGACAGGGGATTCCACTGAAGCTTTCTTT.

The chain uses TRBV5-6 and TRBJ2-3; 7 bases match TRBD2. This CDR3 is 16 amino acids long. J was trimmed by 2 bases and V by 5 bases; bases with no gene match: 11. Germline CDR1 is SGHDT and CDR2 is YYEEEE. The CDR3 spells CASRLGLAEYTDTQYF. The CDR3 DNA reads TGTGCCAGCAGATTAGGTCTAGCGGAATACACAGATACGCAGTATTTT.

The chain couples TRBV12-5 to TRBJ2-2; 7 bases fit TRBD1. V lost 5 bases and J lost 4; bases outside the gene matches: 13. Germline V lookup: CDR1 LGHNT, CDR2 FRNRAP. The CDR3 loop spans 17 amino acids. This CDR3 is CASGPSLGRGFTGELFF. Written as DNA, the CDR3 is TGTGCTAGTGGTCCTTCCCTGGGCAGGGGGTTCACCGGGGAGCTGTTTTTT.

V gene TRBV6-6 combines with J gene TRBJ2-5; unclear D gene. The CDR3 is 13 amino acids. Trimming cost V 5 bases and J 3 bases, with 10 bases left between them. CDR1 is MNHNY and CDR2 is SVGAGI in the germline V gene (reference sequence). For the CDR3, the DNA is TGTGCCAGCAGTATACGCAGAGAAGAGACCCAGTACTTC. This encodes CASSIRREETQYF.

The chain recombines TRBV7-6 with TRBJ2-1; either TRBD1 or TRBD2 may supply D (6 bases each). Trimming removed 4 bases from V and 10 bases from J, with 17 bases in between. The CDR3 has 14 amino acids. CDR1 SGHVS and CDR2 FNYEAQ come from the germline V gene. CDR3 sequence (DNA): TGTGCCAGCAGCTATCCGGGGGACACCAGGGAGCAGTTCTTC. It specifies CASSYPGDTREQFF.

The gene calls are TRBV19 and TRBJ1-5; D is unclear. V lost 0 bases, J lost 3 bases, and 6 bases lay in between. Germline CDR1 and CDR2: LNHDA and SQIVND (reference sequence). The CDR3 runs 14 residues. CDR3 amino acids: CASSIEGFNQPQHF. As DNA, the CDR3 is TGTGCCAGTAGTATAGAGGGGTTCAATCAGCCCCAGCATTTT.

This chain connects TRBV10-3 to TRBJ1-2; D not certain. The CDR3 totals 16 residues. Germline assignment: CDR1 ENHRY and CDR2 SYGVKD. V was cut by 2 bases and J by 4 bases, with 17 bases left in between. For the CDR3, the DNA is TGTGCCATCAGTGAGCCCCAGGCCCAAAGAGGCTATGGCTACACCTTC. This encodes CAISEPQAQRGYGYTF.

This clone was counted a single time. V is TRBV28 and J is TRBJ1-1, with D perhaps matching TRBD1 (5 bases). CDR1 MDHEN and CDR2 SYDVKM come from the germline V gene. V lost 1 base and J 5 bases, leaving 14 bases between the germline ends. There are 15 residues in the CDR3. CDR3 sequence: CASSLFQGSWTEAFF. The CDR3 bases are TGTGCCAGCAGTTTATTTCAGGGCAGCTGGACTGAAGCTTTCTTT. Supplemented by reference TRBV28 and TRBJ1-1, the full variable domain reads DVKVTQSSRYLVKRTGEKVFLECVQDMDHENMFWYRQDPGLGLRLIYFSYDVKMKEKGDIPEGYSVSREKKERFSLILESASTNQTSMYLCASSLFQGSWTEAFFGQGTRLTVV.